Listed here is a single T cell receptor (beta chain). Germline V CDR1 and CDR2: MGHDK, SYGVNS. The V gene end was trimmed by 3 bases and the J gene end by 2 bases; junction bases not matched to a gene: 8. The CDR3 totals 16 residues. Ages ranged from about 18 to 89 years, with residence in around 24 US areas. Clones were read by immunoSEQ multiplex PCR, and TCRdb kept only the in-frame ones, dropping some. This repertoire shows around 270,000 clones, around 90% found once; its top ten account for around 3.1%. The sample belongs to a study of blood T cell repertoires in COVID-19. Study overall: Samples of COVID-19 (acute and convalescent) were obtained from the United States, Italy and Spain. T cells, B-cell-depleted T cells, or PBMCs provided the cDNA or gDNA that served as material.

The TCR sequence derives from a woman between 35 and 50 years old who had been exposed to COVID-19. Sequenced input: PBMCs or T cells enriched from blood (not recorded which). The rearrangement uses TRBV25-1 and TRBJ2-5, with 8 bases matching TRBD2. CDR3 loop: CASSERGVLKQETQYF. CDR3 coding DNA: TGTGCCAGCAGTGAGCGGGGGGTGCTAAAACAAGAGACCCAGTACTTC.